What follows are 24 T cell receptor beta chains derived from one specimen sequenced in a study of blood T cell repertoires in COVID-19. The repertoire was sequenced with immunoSEQ multiplex PCR; TCRdb's copy has only in-frame clones and lacks some. The data show approximately 220,000 clones, with 70% to 90% seen just once and less than 4.5% held by the top ten. The sample consisted of PBMCs or T cells enriched from blood (not recorded which). Receptors originate from a woman aged 40 to 50 with acute COVID-19.

This chain joins TRBV5-1 and TRBJ1-1, with D possibly matching TRBD1 (6 bases). The germline CDR1 and CDR2 sequences are SGHRS and YFSETQ. Trimming took 2 bases from V and 5 from J, leaving 13 bases between them. The CDR3 consists of 14 residues. CDR3 sequence reads: CASSLSQGSTEAFF. In nucleotides, the CDR3 is TGCGCCAGCAGCTTATCACAGGGTTCAACTGAAGCTTTCTTT.

CDR3 region: CASSIFGAGGRAQHF. CDR3 nucleotides: TGTGCCAGTAGTATCTTTGGGGCAGGTGGAAGGGCCCAGCATTTT. The chain joins TRBV19 to TRBJ1-5, with D tentatively TRBD1 (5 bases). The germline V and J ends were trimmed by 3 bases and 11 bases, with 20 bases remaining between them. CDR1 LNHDA and CDR2 SQIVND come from the germline V gene (reference sequence). The CDR3 contains 15 residues.

V usage is TRBV27 and J usage is TRBJ1-2; TRBD1 matches 11 bases. The trim removed 8 bases at V and 7 bases at J, leaving 3 bases unmatched. The germline V gene has CDR1 MNHEY and CDR2 SMNVEV (reference sequence). This CDR3 region has 12 residues. CDR3 coding DNA: TGTGCCAGCCGGACAGGGGGCGGTGGCTACACCTTC. Protein: CASRTGGGGYTF.

This rearrangement joins TRBV19 to TRBJ1-3; TRBD1 matches at 7 bases. The CDR3 has 15 amino acids. V lost 7 bases, J lost 0 bases, and 6 bases stayed unmatched. Germline V lookup: CDR1 LNHDA, CDR2 SQIVND (reference sequence). The CDR3 sequence is CASTYRGLSGNTIYF. The CDR3 DNA reads TGTGCCAGTACTTACAGGGGTCTCTCTGGAAACACCATATATTTT.

The V call is TRBV5-4, the J call TRBJ2-6; no firm D call. There are 15 residues in the CDR3. Germline V lookup: CDR1 SGHNT, CDR2 YYREEE (reference sequence). V shed 0 bases and J shed 3 bases, with 7 bases lying between them. The DNA of the CDR3 is TGTGCCAGCAGCTTGGCGAGAGTTGGGGCCAACGTCCTGACTTTC. Amino acids: CASSLARVGANVLTF. The full variable domain, with the rest looked up from reference TRBV5-4 and TRBJ2-6, is ETGVTQSPTHLIKTRGQQVTLRCSSQSGHNTVSWYQQALGQGPQFIFQYYREEENGRGNFPPRFSGLQFPNYSSELNVNALELDDSALYLCASSLARVGANVLTFGAGSRLTVL.

The chain joins TRBV27 to TRBJ1-6; D unclear. This CDR3 has 15 residues. CDR1 and CDR2 (germline): MNHEY, SMNVEV (reference sequence). V lost 0 bases, J lost 7 bases, and 10 bases lay in between. The CDR3 loop reads CASSLSRTHNSPLHF. CDR3 bases: TGTGCCAGCAGTTTATCACGGACTCACAATTCACCCCTCCACTTT.

This clone showed up just once. V usage is TRBV5-5 and J usage is TRBJ1-1; 8 bases align to TRBD1. The ends lost 0 bases at V and 5 bases at J; junction bases unmatched: 9. The CDR3 is made up of 16 amino acids. CDR1 and CDR2 (germline): SGHKS, YYEKEE (reference sequence). The chain's CDR3 is CASSLGLRTGQTEAFF. The CDR3 nucleotides are TGTGCCAGCAGCTTGGGATTGCGGACAGGGCAGACTGAAGCTTTCTTT.

The CDR3 loop reads CSVGTGANYGYTF. The CDR3 nucleotides are TGCAGCGTCGGGACAGGAGCTAACTATGGCTACACCTTC. The V gene is TRBV29-1, the J gene TRBJ1-2; 8 bases are a match to TRBD1. The CDR3 is made up of 13 amino acids. The germline V gene encodes CDR1 SQVTM and CDR2 ANQGSEA. V gave up 6 bases and J gave up 0 bases; unmatched junction bases: 3.

The V and J genes are TRBV18 and TRBJ2-5; D not certain. Germline CDR1 reads KGHSH; CDR2 reads LQKENI. The CDR3 runs to 13 residues. The V gene lost 4 bases and the J gene lost 1 base, with 7 bases spanning the gap. The CDR3 loop reads CASSLIPQETQYF. CDR3 in DNA: TGTGCCAGCTCACTCATCCCCCAAGAGACCCAGTACTTC.

This clone was found a few times. This sequence joins TRBV19 and TRBJ1-5; D is possibly TRBD1 (5 bases). The germline gives CDR1 LNHDA, CDR2 SQIVND (reference sequence). Trimming cost V 3 bases and J 2 bases, with 14 bases left between them. The CDR3 runs 16 residues. The CDR3 DNA follows: TGTGCCAGTAGTATTTCTTCGTCGGGGGGCAATCAGCCCCAGCATTTT. Translation gives CASSISSSGGNQPQHF.

The chain joins TRBV5-1 to TRBJ1-1; 7 positions match TRBD1. The junction had 10 bases not matched to a gene; V was cut back by 3 bases and J by 5 bases. Germline V CDR1 and CDR2: SGHRS, YFSETQ. The CDR3 spans 15 residues. CDR3 nucleotides: TGCGCCAGCAGCTCTGAAGGGACAGCAGGAACTGAAGCTTTCTTT. Its translation: CASSSEGTAGTEAFF.

The chain carries TRBV11-2 and TRBJ1-2, with 9 bases fitting TRBD1. Germline values: CDR1 SGHAT, CDR2 FQNNGV. This CDR3 has 14 amino acids. V lost 5 bases, J lost 4 bases, and 5 bases stayed unmatched. CDR3 protein: CASSPGQGLYGYTF. CDR3 nucleotide sequence: TGTGCCAGCAGCCCAGGACAGGGGCTCTATGGCTACACCTTC.

The chain employs TRBV5-6 and TRBJ1-5; 8 bases fit TRBD1. The germline V gene has CDR1 SGHDT and CDR2 YYEEEE. V lost 4 bases, J lost 3 bases, and 6 bases stayed unmatched. The CDR3 consists of 15 residues. The CDR3 sequence is CASSVGTGSNQPQHF. DNA of the CDR3: TGTGCCAGCAGCGTCGGGACAGGTTCCAATCAGCCCCAGCATTTT.

J is TRBJ2-2 and V is TRBV7-6; TRBD1 is a possible D gene (6 bases). V lost 2 bases and J 4 bases, leaving 11 bases between the germline ends. The CDR3 runs 15 residues. CDR1 and CDR2 (germline): SGHVS, FNYEAQ. The CDR3 is CASSLSTGFTGELFF. The CDR3 DNA follows: TGTGCCAGCAGCTTAAGTACAGGGTTCACCGGGGAGCTGTTTTTT.

There are a few counts of this clone. V gene TRBV5-6 combines with J gene TRBJ1-2; 8 nucleotides agree with TRBD1. The V gene's germline CDR1 is SGHDT and CDR2 YYEEEE. This CDR3 is built from 13 residues. V gave up 4 bases and J gave up 5 bases; unmatched junction bases: 4. The CDR3 protein is CASSPDRDYGYTF. The CDR3 DNA is TGTGCCAGCAGCCCGGACAGGGATTATGGCTACACCTTC.

The rearrangement uses TRBV12-3 or TRBV12-4 and TRBJ2-5, with 9 nucleotides matching TRBD1. This CDR3 contains 12 residues. V shed 5 bases and J 6 bases; nucleotides not matched to a gene: 1. CDR3 nucleotide sequence: TGTGCCAGCAGTGGGACAGGGAAGACCCAGTACTTC. Encoded protein: CASSGTGKTQYF.

The gene calls are TRBV6-2 or TRBV6-3 and TRBJ2-7, with 8 bases identical to TRBD2. The V gene's germline CDR1 is MNHEY and CDR2 SVGEGT. V lost 0 bases and J lost 3; bases outside the gene matches: 1. This CDR3 has 14 amino acids. CDR3 amino acids: CASSYSGGGYEQYF. CDR3 in DNA: TGTGCCAGCAGTTACTCCGGGGGGGGCTACGAGCAGTACTTC.

V and J are TRBV25-1 and TRBJ2-1, with 11 bases aligning to TRBD2. The CDR3 length is 15 residues. With V trimmed by 7 bases and J by 4 bases, 6 bases remained unmatched. The germline gives CDR1 MGHDK, CDR2 SYGVNS. The DNA of the CDR3 is TGTGCCAGCATGCTAGCGGGGGGACCATACAATGAGCAGTTCTTC. Its translation: CASMLAGGPYNEQFF.

This sequence joins TRBV14 and TRBJ1-4; D gene uncertain. CDR3 length: 14 residues. Trimming shortened V by 8 bases and J by 0 bases, and 10 bases separated the two germline ends. Germline V gives CDR1 SGHDN, CDR2 FVKESK. The DNA of the CDR3 is TGTGCCAGCTCCTTCTCTGCAACTAATGAAAAACTGTTTTTT. Encoded protein: CASSFSATNEKLFF.

V gene TRBV6-2 or TRBV6-3 combines with J gene TRBJ1-5; 9 nucleotides line up with TRBD1. V lost 2 bases and J lost 7; bases outside the gene matches: 9. The germline V gene encodes CDR1 MNHEY and CDR2 SVGEGT. There are 16 residues in the CDR3. CDR3: CASSYTLGTGKQPQHF. The CDR3 DNA reads as TGTGCCAGCAGTTACACACTAGGGACAGGGAAGCAGCCCCAGCATTTT.

The J gene is TRBJ2-6, the V gene TRBV7-3; D is uncertain. Germline assignment: CDR1 SGHTA and CDR2 FQGTGA. This CDR3 comprises 18 residues. The V and J ends lost 1 base and 0 bases respectively, with 13 bases between them. The CDR3 DNA reads as TGTGCCAGCAGCTTAAATGATCGCGCCAACTCTGGGGCCAACGTCCTGACTTTC. Translation: CASSLNDRANSGANVLTF.

The chain recombines TRBV2 with TRBJ2-7; 9 nucleotides line up with TRBD1. The J segment lost 5 bases and the V segment lost 7 bases, leaving 6 bases of the junction unmatched. The CDR3 totals 13 residues. Germline CDR1 and CDR2: SNHLY and FYNNEI. The CDR3 bases are TGTGCCAGCAAATACAGGGGGCACAACGAGCAGTACTTC. It translates to CASKYRGHNEQYF.

The chain has TRBV6-5 and TRBJ1-4; 7 nucleotides match TRBD1. CDR1 MNHEY and CDR2 SVGAGI come from the germline V gene. This CDR3 is built from 15 residues. The ends lost 2 bases at V and 6 bases at J; junction bases unmatched: 6. CDR3 sequence reads: CASSYVRGLDEKLFF. CDR3 sequence (DNA): TGTGCCAGCAGTTACGTTAGGGGGCTGGATGAAAAACTGTTTTTT.

V usage is TRBV19 and J usage is TRBJ1-6; tentative D call: TRBD1 (6 bases). The CDR3 contains 14 residues. Trimming took off 3 bases at V and 7 bases at J, with 10 bases between the two ends. The V gene's germline CDR1 is LNHDA and CDR2 SQIVND (reference sequence). The CDR3 protein is CASSMVGQNSPLHF. The CDR3 DNA follows: TGTGCCAGTAGTATGGTGGGACAAAATTCACCCCTCCACTTT. The full variable domain, with the rest looked up from reference TRBV19 and TRBJ1-6, is DGGITQSPKYLFRKEGQNVTLSCEQNLNHDAMYWYRQDPGQGLRLIYYSQIVNDFQKGDIAEGYSVSREKKESFPLTVTSAQKNPTAFYLCASSMVGQNSPLHFGNGTRLTVT.